The present T cell receptor beta chain was sequenced within a study of cytomegalovirus exposure and HLA in healthy donors. Study-wide findings and caveats: The study put under 200 TCR beta chains on its list as cytomegalovirus-associated. Presence/absence analyses assumed roughly uniform sequencing depth across donors, which may not hold. The authors later found TCR association rates varying by HLA locus, with DRB1 most and HLA-C fewest.

This clone has more than one count but fewer than ten. Its antigen is undetermined. Trimming took 3 bases from V and 3 from J; bases not matched to a gene: 9. From germline, CDR1 is SNHLY and CDR2 FYNNEI. The CDR3 runs to 16 residues. Both 60 Vbeta primers and 13 Jbeta primers went into the PCR. Libraries were prepared by immunoSEQ multiplex PCR; TCRdb keeps only in-frame clonotypes and omits some of them. The sample holds 90,000 to 95,000 clones, 78% seen once. V usage is TRBV2 and J usage is TRBJ1-1, with TRBD1 identical over 8 bases. The source is a male donor in good health and CMV-seropositive. Source material: PBMCs. In DNA, the CDR3 is TGTGCCAGCAGTGACCTAGGACAGGGTAGGGACACTGAAGCTTTCTTT. Amino acid sequence: CASSDLGQGRDTEAFF.